Shown below are 32 T cell receptor beta chains from a single sample sequenced in a study of cytotoxic CD8 clonotypes in ibrutinib-treated CLL. Here immunoSEQ multiplex PCR was the method, and the copy in TCRdb shows in-frame clones only, minus some. The table shows about 140,000 clones, with approximately 90% occurring only once. The sample here was PBMCs, taken after 12 months of ibrutinib treatment. The source of these receptors is a human donor with chronic lymphocytic leukemia.

The chain links TRBV5-6 to TRBJ2-1, with TRBD2 as a possible D gene (5 bases). The length of the CDR3 is 12 residues. The V gene lost 0 bases and the J gene lost 12 bases, with 10 bases spanning the gap. The germline gives CDR1 SGHDT, CDR2 YYEEEE. The CDR3 DNA sequence: TGTGCCAGCAGCTTGGACCTACGGGGGCAGTTCTTC. This codes for CASSLDLRGQFF.

The V gene is TRBV29-1, the J gene TRBJ2-6; tentatively, D is TRBD1 or TRBD2 (6 bases each). V was pared by 0 bases and J by 4 bases, with 19 bases between. This CDR3 is built from 18 residues. Per germline, CDR1 SQVTM and CDR2 ANQGSEA. The CDR3 coding sequence is TGCAGCGTTGAAGATATGGGGGGCCCTTTTGGCGGGGCCAACGTCCTGACTTTC. Its translation: CSVEDMGGPFGGANVLTF.

The CDR3 protein is CASSEGVLPDTQYF. The CDR3 DNA reads TGTGCCAGCAGTGAAGGGGTCTTGCCAGATACGCAGTATTTT. This chain joins TRBV25-1 and TRBJ2-3; D unclear. Germline CDR1 reads MGHDK; CDR2 reads SYGVNS. Trimming pared 2 bases from V and 4 bases from J, leaving 10 bases between. The CDR3 extends over 14 amino acids.

The chain couples TRBV5-6 to TRBJ2-7; TRBD2 matches at 10 bases. The length of the CDR3 is 16 residues. V gave up 4 bases and J gave up 4 bases; unmatched junction bases: 11. CDR1 and CDR2 from the germline V gene are SGHDT and YYEEEE. The CDR3 DNA sequence: TGTGCCAGCAGCGGTGTAGCGGGAGGCTTTAGGTACGAGCAGTACTTC. Translating it yields CASSGVAGGFRYEQYF.

The chain couples TRBV5-4 to TRBJ2-7; no firm D call. V gave up 6 bases and J gave up 1 base, with 5 bases separating them. The CDR3 covers 11 residues. Germline CDR1 reads SGHNT; CDR2 reads YYREEE (reference sequence). This CDR3 is CASTRSYEQYF. Written as DNA, the CDR3 is TGTGCCAGCACCCGATCCTACGAGCAGTACTTC.

J is TRBJ1-5 and V is TRBV10-3, with D possibly matching TRBD1 (6 bases). Germline-derived CDR1 and CDR2 are ENHRY and SYGVKD. CDR3 length: 16 amino acids. Trimming cost V 2 bases and J 7 bases, with 18 bases left between them. CDR3 amino acids: CAISEVWGTGGQPQHF. For the CDR3, the DNA is TGTGCCATCAGTGAGGTTTGGGGTACGGGGGGCCAGCCCCAGCATTTT.

The chain carries TRBV18 and TRBJ2-1, with 9 bases lining up with TRBD2. The germline gives CDR1 KGHSH, CDR2 LQKENI. The trim removed 1 base at V and 2 bases at J, leaving 3 bases unmatched. The CDR3 has 16 residues. CDR3 loop: CASSPLAGDPYNEQFF. For the CDR3, the DNA is TGTGCCAGCTCACCACTAGCGGGGGACCCCTACAATGAGCAGTTCTTC.

V and J are TRBV28 and TRBJ1-1; weak D call: TRBD1 (6 bases). Trimming cost V 6 bases and J 1 base, with 12 bases left between them. Germline V CDR1 and CDR2: MDHEN, SYDVKM. The CDR3 contains 14 residues. CDR3 nucleotide sequence: TGTGCCAGCAGAAGGGGACACCAGAACACTGAAGCTTTCTTT. This encodes CASRRGHQNTEAFF.

The chain couples TRBV2 to TRBJ2-7; D may be TRBD1 or TRBD2 (5 bases each). CDR3 length: 10 amino acids. Germline lookup yields CDR1 SNHLY and CDR2 FYNNEI. V was cut by 8 bases and J by 3 bases, with 5 bases left in between. The CDR3 DNA follows: TGTGCCAGCGGGGGCTACGAGCAGTACTTC. It yields the protein CASGGYEQYF.

This clone has a single count. Its ends do not fully match the called genes, so a read error is possible. Within the sample, other DNA sequences also encode this same CDR3. This chain joins TRBV6-5 and TRBJ2-7; possibly TRBD1 for D (6 bases). Germline CDR1 MNHEY, CDR2 SVGAGI. The CDR3 contains 11 residues. This CDR3 is CASRAKGEQYF. The CDR3 bases are TGTGCCAGCAGGGCGAAGGGGGAGCAGTACTTT.

The rearrangement links TRBV6-1 to TRBJ1-1, with 9 bases fitting TRBD1. The CDR3 spans 14 residues. Germline CDR1 is MNHNS and CDR2 is SASEGT. With 7 bases clipped from V and 6 bases from J, the junction kept 9 bases outside the gene matches. In DNA, the CDR3 is TGTGCCAGCACCCCGGACAGGGGCCGGGCTGAAGCTTTCTTT. Translation: CASTPDRGRAEAFF.

The chain uses TRBV6-5 and TRBJ1-1; no clear D. The CDR3 is 14 residues long. The germline V and J ends were trimmed by 0 bases and 2 bases, with 7 bases remaining between them. The germline CDR1 and CDR2 sequences are MNHEY and SVGAGI. CDR3 loop: CASSYSLQNTEAFF. In DNA form, the CDR3 reads TGTGCCAGCAGTTACTCCCTTCAAAACACTGAAGCTTTCTTT.

In this sample, this clone turned up once. The junction shows a germline mismatch at one end, possibly a read error. This chain links TRBV28 with TRBJ1-2; 7 bases align to TRBD1. CDR1 is MDHEN, CDR2 SYDVKM, per germline. The CDR3 has 12 residues. The CDR3 region is CASSIRTGVELF. CDR3 bases: TGTGCCAGCAGCATTCGGACAGGCGTTGAACTCTTC.

The gene calls are TRBV4-3 and TRBJ1-1; no definite D call. Per the germline V gene, CDR1 is LGHNA and CDR2 is YSLEER. Deletions cut 4 bases from V and 6 bases from J, with 15 bases between. This CDR3 is built from 14 residues. CDR3: CASSRSMSRAEAFF. DNA of the CDR3: TGCGCCAGCAGCCGGTCGATGTCGAGGGCTGAAGCTTTCTTT.

This clone was recorded only once. The chain's CDR3 is CASSSTPGLGNEQFF. CDR3 DNA: TGCGCCAGCAGCTCAACACCGGGACTAGGGAATGAGCAGTTCTTC. This chain connects TRBV5-1 to TRBJ2-1, with TRBD2 identical over 8 bases. CDR1 and CDR2 from the germline V gene are SGHRS and YFSETQ. The CDR3 sequence is 15 residues long. V shed 3 bases, J shed 7 bases, and the junction held 9 bases outside the gene matches.

The chain carries TRBV30 and TRBJ2-7, with D possibly being TRBD2 (5 bases). The CDR3 covers 13 residues. Trimming shortened V by 2 bases and J by 3 bases, and 11 bases separated the two germline ends. Germline V gene sequence: CDR1 GTSNPN, CDR2 SVGIG (reference sequence). In nucleotides, the CDR3 is TGTGCCTGGAGTAACCGGGATTTCTACGAGCAGTACTTC. Protein sequence: CAWSNRDFYEQYF.

The chain combines TRBV28 with TRBJ1-3; possible D gene TRBD1, 5 bases. The V gene lost 1 base and the J gene lost 1 base, with 8 bases spanning the gap. CDR3 length: 15 amino acids. Per germline, CDR1 MDHEN and CDR2 SYDVKM. The CDR3 DNA follows: TGTGCCAGCAGTTTATCGACAGCATCTGGAAACACCATATATTTT. Translation: CASSLSTASGNTIYF.

This chain connects TRBV7-3 to TRBJ1-1; tentative D call: TRBD1 (5 bases). CDR1 and CDR2 from the germline V gene are SGHTA and FQGTGA. The ends were cut back, 2 bases at V and 0 bases at J, with 13 bases in the middle. This CDR3 is 16 amino acids long. CDR3 residues: CASSLFEGNMNTEAFF. CDR3 in DNA: TGTGCCAGCAGCTTATTTGAGGGGAACATGAACACTGAAGCTTTCTTT.

V usage is TRBV9 and J usage is TRBJ2-1, with TRBD2 as a possible D gene (5 bases). V was pared by 0 bases and J by 1 base, with 8 bases between. This CDR3 is built from 15 residues. CDR1 SGDLS and CDR2 YYNGEE come from the germline V gene. This chain's CDR3 is CASSVGTGSYNEQFF. The CDR3 DNA follows: TGTGCCAGCAGCGTAGGAACGGGATCCTACAATGAGCAGTTCTTC.

The V gene is TRBV11-2, the J gene TRBJ1-2; 8 positions match TRBD1. The germline V gene encodes CDR1 SGHAT and CDR2 FQNNGV. J lost 0 bases, V lost 3 bases, and 3 bases had no gene match. This CDR3 has 15 amino acids. The CDR3 coding sequence is TGTGCCAGCAGCTTCGACAGGGGCTCTAACTATGGCTACACCTTC. Translating it yields CASSFDRGSNYGYTF.

This chain connects TRBV4-3 to TRBJ2-7; D remains unclear. The CDR3 runs 14 residues. In germline, CDR1 is LGHNA, CDR2 YSLEER. V was cut by 0 bases and J by 3 bases, with 9 bases left in between. This chain's CDR3 is CASSQDYDGYEQYF. Here the CDR3 DNA reads TGCGCCAGCAGCCAAGATTACGACGGCTACGAGCAGTACTTC.

This chain joins TRBV4-2 and TRBJ2-5; D gene unclear. V was cut by 3 bases and J by 4 bases, with 18 bases left in between. Germline CDR1 and CDR2: LGHNA and YNFKEQ. There are 16 residues in the CDR3. CDR3 sequence (DNA): TGTGCCAGCAGCCAGGCGAATTTGGGCCCAGGAGAGACCCAGTACTTC. Protein: CASSQANLGPGETQYF.

This sequence joins TRBV28 and TRBJ2-7; D not certain. V dropped 5 bases and J dropped 0 bases, with 14 bases sitting between them. This CDR3 contains 15 residues. Germline V lookup: CDR1 MDHEN, CDR2 SYDVKM. CDR3 residues: CASSNPRWGSYEQYF. The CDR3 DNA sequence: TGTGCCAGCAGTAACCCCAGGTGGGGCTCCTACGAGCAGTACTTC.

The gene calls are TRBV5-1 and TRBJ2-3, with 9 bases aligning to TRBD2. The CDR3 length is 15 residues. Per germline, CDR1 SGHRS and CDR2 YFSETQ. The V segment lost 2 bases and the J segment 4 bases; nucleotides outside the gene matches: 5. The CDR3 here is CASSFLREGPDTQYF. CDR3 DNA sequence: TGCGCCAGCAGCTTTTTGCGGGAGGGTCCAGATACGCAGTATTTT.

The rearrangement links TRBV7-2 to TRBJ2-7; 9 bases fit TRBD2. In germline, CDR1 is SGHTA, CDR2 FQGNSA. The V and J ends lost 3 bases and 3 bases, in that order; junction bases with no gene match: 6. CDR3 length: 15 amino acids. This chain's CDR3 is CASSLLLAGNYEQYF. CDR3 coding DNA: TGTGCCAGCAGCTTGCTTCTAGCGGGAAACTACGAGCAGTACTTC.

This clone was detected only once. V usage is TRBV6-5 and J usage is TRBJ2-7, with 12 bases fitting TRBD1. The CDR3 covers 15 residues. The V and J ends lost 5 bases and 0 bases, in that order; junction bases with no gene match: 2. CDR1 and CDR2 from the germline V gene are MNHEY and SVGAGI. DNA of the CDR3: TGTGCCAGCAGTGGGACAGGGGGCTACTCCTACGAGCAGTACTTC. This codes for CASSGTGGYSYEQYF.

The chain joins TRBV7-9 to TRBJ2-3; perhaps TRBD1 as D (5 bases). V was pared by 7 bases and J by 6 bases, with 17 bases between. Per the germline V gene, CDR1 is SEHNR and CDR2 is FQNEAQ (reference sequence). The CDR3 is made up of 14 amino acids. The CDR3 spells CASTPPRTSDTQYF. CDR3 coding DNA: TGTGCCAGCACACCACCCAGGACATCTGATACGCAGTATTTT.

V and J are TRBV6-5 and TRBJ2-1; D is unresolved. Germline-derived CDR1 and CDR2 are MNHEY and SVGAGI. This CDR3 has 13 residues. The V end was cut by 7 bases, the J end by 2 bases, with 9 bases between. CDR3 protein: CASNEVPYNEQFF. CDR3 bases: TGTGCCAGCAATGAGGTTCCCTACAATGAGCAGTTCTTC.

J is TRBJ1-2 and V is TRBV29-1; the D gene is possibly TRBD1 (6 bases). V was trimmed by 4 bases and J by 4 bases, leaving 13 bases between them. In germline, CDR1 is SQVTM, CDR2 ANQGSEA. There are 13 residues in the CDR3. CDR3 in amino acids: CSVVRGAGYGYTF. The CDR3 DNA is TGCAGCGTTGTCCGGGGGGCGGGCTATGGCTACACCTTC.

The chain uses TRBV21-1 and TRBJ2-1. TRBV21-1 is designated a pseudogene. This CDR3 has 17 residues. CDR3 DNA: TGTGCCAGCAGCACCCAAAGACCCCCTTTCGTGAAAAATGAGCAGTTCTTC. This sequence encodes CASSTQRPPFVKNEQFF.

This chain links TRBV7-8 with TRBJ2-7; D possibly corresponds to TRBD2 (7 bases). CDR3 length: 16 residues. Per the germline V gene, CDR1 is SGHVS and CDR2 is FQNEAQ. V was pared by 1 base and J by 2 bases, with 15 bases between. The CDR3 DNA follows: TGTGCCAGCAGCTTAGGAGGGGGGGACTACCCCTACGAGCAGTACTTC. The encoded protein is CASSLGGGDYPYEQYF.

J is TRBJ2-5 and V is TRBV6-1, with 7 bases aligning to TRBD2. CDR1 and CDR2 (germline): MNHNS, SASEGT. This CDR3 comprises 15 residues. Trimming took 5 bases from V and 5 from J; bases not matched to a gene: 11. CDR3 sequence (DNA): TGTGCCAGCAGTAACTTCATAGCGGGTGGTGAGACCCAGTACTTC. Translated, it gives CASSNFIAGGETQYF.